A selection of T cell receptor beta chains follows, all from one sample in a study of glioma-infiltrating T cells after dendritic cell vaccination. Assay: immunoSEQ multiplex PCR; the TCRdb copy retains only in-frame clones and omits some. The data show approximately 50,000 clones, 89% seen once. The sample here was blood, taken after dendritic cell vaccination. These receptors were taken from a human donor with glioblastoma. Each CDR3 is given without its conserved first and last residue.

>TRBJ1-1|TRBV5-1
ASSPGGWENEAF
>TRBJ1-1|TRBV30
AWSLQRDTEAF
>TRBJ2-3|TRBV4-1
ASSQDLADFTDTQY
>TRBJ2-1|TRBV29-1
SVIRTSGGDEQF
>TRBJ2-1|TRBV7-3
ASSLSAGGHNEQF
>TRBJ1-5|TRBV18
ASSPQGNQPQH
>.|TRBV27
ASSLSLMRERPYEQY
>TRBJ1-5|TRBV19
ASGGVWDYSNQPQH
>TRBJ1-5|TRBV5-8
ASSLYQASSQPQH
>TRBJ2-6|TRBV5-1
ASSLVGSSGANVLT
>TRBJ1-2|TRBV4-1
ASSQAWGLGGYT
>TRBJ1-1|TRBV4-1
ASSQDVRGRSDTEAF
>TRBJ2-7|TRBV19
ASSHGTPPYEQY
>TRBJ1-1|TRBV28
ASRPGGATEAF
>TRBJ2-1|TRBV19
ASSHPRGEQF
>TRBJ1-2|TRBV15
ATSRDQTGNGYT
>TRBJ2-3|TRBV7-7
ASSLAQGNTDTQY
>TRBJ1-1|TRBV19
ASRRGWDIGLNTEAF
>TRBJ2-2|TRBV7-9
ASSFTTGELF
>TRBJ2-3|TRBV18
ASSPRTSSTDTQY
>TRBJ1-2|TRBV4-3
ASSTDGLHGYT
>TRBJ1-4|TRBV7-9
ASRTEPGGFEKLF
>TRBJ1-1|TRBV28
ASSLGRGRNTEAF
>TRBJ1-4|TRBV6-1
ASTHRSSEKLF
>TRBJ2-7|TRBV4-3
ASSQEASGSSYEQY
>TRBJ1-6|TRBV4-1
ASSLRDRDNSPLH
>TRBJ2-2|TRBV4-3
ASSQDYQLAGGPGELF
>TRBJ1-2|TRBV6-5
ASSLDDRLLGYT
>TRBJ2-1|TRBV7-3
ASSLMGGSYNEQF
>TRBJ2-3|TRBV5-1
ASSYLPGTGQADTQY
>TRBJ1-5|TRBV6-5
ASSSRDLGQPQH
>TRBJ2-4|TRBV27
ASSPTGAKNIQY
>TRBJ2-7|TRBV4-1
ASALAGGSSYEQY
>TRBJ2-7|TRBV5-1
ASSLLRTGSSYEQY
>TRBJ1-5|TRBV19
ASSYRDSNQPQH
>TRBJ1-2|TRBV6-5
ASSTGSGGYT
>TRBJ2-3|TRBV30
AWSLDGASGETWWGTDTQY
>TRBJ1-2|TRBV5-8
ASSLVRGLGYT
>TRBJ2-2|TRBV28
ASRRAGFAGELF
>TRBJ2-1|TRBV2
ASNLVYYNEQF
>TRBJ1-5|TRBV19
ASKPGTGSNQPQH
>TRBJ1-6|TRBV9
ASRGLAPSPLH
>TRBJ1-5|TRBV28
ASSIAGGAEQPQH
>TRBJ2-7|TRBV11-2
ASSLLGTSGYEQY
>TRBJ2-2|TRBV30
AWRAGAGLTGELF
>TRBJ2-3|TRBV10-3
ASGSADTQY
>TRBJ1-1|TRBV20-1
SVTVNTEAF
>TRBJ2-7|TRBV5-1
ASSLEGTSYEQY
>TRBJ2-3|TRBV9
ASSGGQGPPPSTDTQY
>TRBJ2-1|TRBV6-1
ASSVQGEYNEQF
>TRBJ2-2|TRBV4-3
ASSHLRRGAGELF
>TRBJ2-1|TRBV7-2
ASSLGGTRRRHEQF
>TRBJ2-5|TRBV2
ASRGLAASLQETQY
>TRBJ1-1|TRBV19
ASSLWEGNTEAF
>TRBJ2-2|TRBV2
ASSAARLNTGELF
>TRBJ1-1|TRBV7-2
ASSFLTENTEAF
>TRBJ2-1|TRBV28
ASALRGLVHNEQF